This TCR beta chain was retrieved from a study of neurological immune-mediated disorders. This clonotype was seen more than once but under ten times. Regarding time point: longitudinal time-point 1 (baseline). TCRdb ran MiXCR on the 5' RACE reads and lists one entry per CDR3 protein. Among tens of thousands of distinct CDR3 sequences, about a tenth were seen once, and the ten largest hold roughly 9%. Material: PBMCs. The clonotype comes from a young man in good health.

As DNA, the CDR3 is TGTGCCAGCACCCGTATAGGGAGGGAGAACACCGGGGAGCTGTTTTTT. Translation gives CASTRIGRENTGELFF. The chain carries TRBV7-9 and TRBJ2-2; 7 positions agree with TRBD2. The CDR3 sequence is 16 residues long. Losses at the gene ends were 7 bases for V and 1 base for J; bases not matched to a gene: 9. Germline CDR1 and CDR2: SEHNR and FQNEAQ (reference sequence). The variable domain in full, with the rest retrieved from reference TRBV7-9 and TRBJ2-2, is DTGVSQNPRHKITKRGQNVTFRCDPISEHNRLYWYRQTLGQGPEFLTYFQNEAQLEKSRLLSDRFSAERPKGSFSTLEIQRTEQGDSAMYLCASTRIGRENTGELFFGEGSRLTVL.